This is a list of T cell receptor beta chains from one sample in a study of siplizumab effects on memory and regulatory T cells. Profiling relied on immunoSEQ multiplex PCR, and the TCRdb table lists in-frame clones only, not all of them. The sample lists tens of thousands of clones, over 90% seen once, with over 15% in the top ten. The sequenced sample was CD8+ T cells sorted from blood. The receptors were gathered from a human donor in good health. Both conserved end residues are part of each CDR3. Size is stated for part of the rows, as once, few or many counts, or as a class when the clone is expanded.

TRBV4-1	TRBJ2-7	NA	CASGQKEGIPGQADYEQYF
TRBV21-1	TRBJ1-2	NA	CASSWTAFYGYTF
TRBV27	TRBJ2-3	NA	CASSFRGEVLDTQYF
TRBV6-6	TRBJ2-4	NA	CASSYGAGKNIQYF
TRBV29-1	TRBJ2-1	NA	CSVWSGTTTFHNEQFF
TRBV7-9	TRBJ1-1	NA	CASSLWTGTNTEAFF
TRBV28	TRBJ2-3	NA	CASSLRDTSTDTQYF
TRBV2	TRBJ1-2	once	CASSEADREFYGYTF
TRBV28	TRBJ1-1	NA	CASSFDRVVAEAFF
TRBV2	TRBJ2-1	once	CASSGLAGRYNEQFF
TRBV7-3	TRBJ2-3	once	CASSLTVIGSDTQYF
TRBV7-9	TRBJ2-3	NA	CASRPSRTSGTDTQYF
TRBV7-7	TRBJ2-7	NA	CASSLNLGYEQYF
TRBV11-2	TRBJ2-5	NA	CASSGTPSQETQYF
TRBV9	TRBJ2-7	NA	CASSVGSGRAFHEQYF
TRBV5-1	TRBJ2-3	few	CASSLGQATDTQYF
TRBV19	TRBJ2-3	NA	CASSILGGSDTQYF
TRBV28	TRBJ1-2	NA	CASSPPGTRPYGYTF
TRBV6-1	TRBJ2-6	NA	CASSEWVRGSGANVLTF
TRBV15	TRBJ2-7	NA	CATSRDRGIRWYEQYF
TRBV11-2	TRBJ2-1	NA	CASSFSSLGGYNEQFF
TRBV10-3	NA	NA	CAIRPDSSYEQYF
TRBV6-5	TRBJ2-2	NA	CASSYSGTGELFF
TRBV28	TRBJ2-7	NA	CASRGWGGAKGEQYF
TRBV13	TRBJ2-3	NA	CASSHLAETSTDTQYF
TRBV10-3	TRBJ2-7	NA	CAISTVPTEQYF
TRBV5-4	TRBJ2-5	NA	CASSLPSGAEETQYF
TRBV5-1	TRBJ2-1	NA	CASSPGPSSYNEQFF